Sequencing of this T cell receptor beta chain was carried out in a study of vaccination and CD4 T cells after COVID-19. Study details: There were six male and four female convalescents, and two of them were Hispanic.

Treatment: roughly 11-day PBMC culture with coronavirus spike peptide pools or control peptides (ViraFEST assay). One should note that the unexposed donor's CD4+ T cells were collected before the COVID-19 pandemic (2011-2018). V lost 4 bases and J lost 1, with 20 bases in between. Germline V lookup: CDR1 SGHDT, CDR2 YYEEEE. The CDR3 loop spans 17 amino acids. Notes on the study in general: Investigators enrolled relatively few convalescent patients and included no early post-infection timepoints.

Turning to this clonotype: Its target is not known.

Oncomine TCR Beta short-read sequencing was applied to DNA from cultured CD4+ T cells. DNA came from CD4+ T cells after culture. MiXCR, applied by TCRdb to the PCR reads, yields one record per CDR3 protein. Of some 7,000 distinct CDR3 sequences listed, about 31% were seen once; the top ten hold about 35%. V gene TRBV5-6 combines with J gene TRBJ1-1, with D perhaps TRBD1 (5 bases). Sequences were obtained from CD4+ T cells from blood, cultured in vitro. The source of this sequence is a human donor in good health. CDR3 sequence (DNA): TGTGCCAGCAGCCTCACGATTAAGACAGATGAGAACACTGAAGCTTTCTTT. Translated: CASSLTIKTDENTEAFF.